This is a list of T cell receptor beta chains from one sample in a study of OX40 agonist ivuxolimab in advanced cancers. Here immunoSEQ multiplex PCR was the method, and the copy in TCRdb shows in-frame clones only, minus some. This sample carries roughly 75,000 clones, roughly nine tenths of them seen once, and the ten largest clones take about 0.35%. The sample was CD4+ or CD8+ T cells sorted from blood, taken in a trial of the OX40 agonist ivuxolimab. The receptors were gathered from an adult with an advanced solid tumor such as melanoma, head and neck, liver or kidney cancer. Each CDR3 is given with its conserved first and last residue. A D gene is named only where the DNA matches it firmly.

>TRBV9|-
CASSVGAVLAKNIQYF
>TRBV2|TRBD1
CASSTGTGVSDTQYF
>TRBV10-3|-
CATTPGTITYEQYF
>TRBV7-7|-
CASSLGGGGEQFF
>TRBV13|TRBD1
CASSSARQGNTGELFF
>TRBV21-1|-
CASSPWGGGPTSYEQYF
>TRBV5-6|-
CASSLGTDSPLHF
>TRBV11-2|-
CASSLEVGYETQYF
>TRBV15|-
CATRAYDTQYF
>TRBV30|-
CAWSVGGETQYF